This T cell receptor (beta chain) originates from a study of blood T cells in healthy people across ages. The use of a sample-barcoded 5' primer and a J-beta primer mix characterized a second PCR of 7 to 11 cycles. Unique molecular identifiers of 12 random nucleotides labeled each cDNA. TCRdb re-analysed the 5' RACE reads in MiXCR, keeping a single row per CDR3 protein. The sample records 750,000 or so distinct CDR3 sequences, 25% being singletons. This clonotype was counted a few times. These data are also associated with another study on T cells of mothers and their children.

Specimen: blood. The receptor was derived from a boy aged 10-17 years in good health.

CDR3 nucleotides: TGTGCCACCAGTGATCCTGGAGGAACCGGGGAGCTGTTTTTT. This codes for CATSDPGGTGELFF. The chain carries TRBV24-1 and TRBJ2-2; tentative D call: TRBD2 (5 bases). Trimming shortened V by 3 bases and J by 5 bases, and 9 bases separated the two germline ends. This CDR3 is built from 14 residues. The germline V gene has CDR1 KGHDR and CDR2 SFDVKD.